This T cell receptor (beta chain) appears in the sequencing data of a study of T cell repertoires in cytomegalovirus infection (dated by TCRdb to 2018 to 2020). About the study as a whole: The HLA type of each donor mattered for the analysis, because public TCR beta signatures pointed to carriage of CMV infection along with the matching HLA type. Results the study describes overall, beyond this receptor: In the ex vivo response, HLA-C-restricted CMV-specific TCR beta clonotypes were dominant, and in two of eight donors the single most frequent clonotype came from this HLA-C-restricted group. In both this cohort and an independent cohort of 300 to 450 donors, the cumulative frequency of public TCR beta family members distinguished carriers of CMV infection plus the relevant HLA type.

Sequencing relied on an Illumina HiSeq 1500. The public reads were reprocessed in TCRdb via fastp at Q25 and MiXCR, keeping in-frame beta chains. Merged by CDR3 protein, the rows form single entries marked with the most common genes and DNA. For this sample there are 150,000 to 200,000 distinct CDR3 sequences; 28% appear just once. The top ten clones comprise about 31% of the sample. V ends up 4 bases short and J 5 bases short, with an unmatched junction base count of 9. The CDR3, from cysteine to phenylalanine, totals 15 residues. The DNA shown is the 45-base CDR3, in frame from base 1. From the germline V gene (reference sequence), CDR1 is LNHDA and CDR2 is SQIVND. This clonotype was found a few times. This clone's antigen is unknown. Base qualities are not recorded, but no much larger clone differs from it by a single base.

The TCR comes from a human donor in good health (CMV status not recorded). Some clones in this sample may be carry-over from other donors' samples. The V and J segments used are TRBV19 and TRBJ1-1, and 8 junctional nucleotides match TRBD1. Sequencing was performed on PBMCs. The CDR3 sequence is CASSTWTGRQTEAFF. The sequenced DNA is TGTGCCAGTAGTACCTGGACAGGGAGGCAGACTGAAGCTTTCTTT.